The source of this T cell receptor (beta chain) is a study of CD8 T cells in ankylosing spondylitis. Notes on the study in general: A TCR beta motif of fewer than 10 highly homologous variants seemed to mark ankylosing spondylitis blood. Clones linked to disease were reported to show significant enrichment in matched ankylosing spondylitis synovial fluid.

The CDR3 has 18 residues. In germline, CDR1 is SGHRS, CDR2 YFSETQ. V lost 2 bases and J lost 0, with 19 bases in between. This clonotype was detected a few times. Its antigen is not identified. The TCR beta libraries were generated through quantitative 5'-RACE incorporating molecular barcodes. TCRdb ran MiXCR on the 5' RACE reads and lists one entry per CDR3 protein. The repertoire has about 390,000 distinct CDR3 sequences, approximately 20% of them found once; the top ten carry approximately 15%. The source material was blood, either unsorted or a sorted T cell fraction (not recorded which). This chain joins TRBV5-1 and TRBJ2-3; either TRBD1 or TRBD2 may fit D (5 bases each). This receptor was obtained from a male donor with ankylosing spondylitis. The CDR3 loop is CASSLLERDGSSTDTQYF. CDR3 coding DNA: TGCGCCAGCAGCTTATTGGAGAGGGACGGTTCTAGCACAGATACGCAGTATTTT.